What follows are 2 T cell receptor beta chains derived from one specimen sequenced in a study of cytomegalovirus exposure and HLA in healthy donors. PCR primers comprised 60 Vbeta and 13 Jbeta primers. Measured with immunoSEQ multiplex PCR; TCRdb has only the in-frame clones, and not every one. The sample yields about 200,000 clones, about four fifths seen once. Sequencing input: PBMCs. Source of these receptors: a woman younger than 30 in good health and CMV-seronegative.

This chain uses TRBV28 with TRBJ1-1; TRBD1 is a possible D gene (6 bases). With 6 bases removed from V and 4 bases from J, the gap between germline ends came to 18 bases. Germline V lookup: CDR1 MDHEN, CDR2 SYDVKM. CDR3 size: 15 residues. CDR3 residues: CASSTGWGRGTEAFF. The DNA of the CDR3 is TGTGCCAGCAGCACCGGGTGGGGCAGGGGCACTGAAGCTTTCTTT.

The rearrangement joins TRBV18 to TRBJ2-1; possibly TRBD2 for D (5 bases). This CDR3 is 13 amino acids long. The germline V gene encodes CDR1 KGHSH and CDR2 LQKENI. The V gene lost 3 bases and the J gene lost 9 bases, with 12 bases spanning the gap. The CDR3 DNA reads as TGTGCCAGCTCACCGGTTGGCGGGCTTGAGCAGTTCTTC. This sequence encodes CASSPVGGLEQFF.